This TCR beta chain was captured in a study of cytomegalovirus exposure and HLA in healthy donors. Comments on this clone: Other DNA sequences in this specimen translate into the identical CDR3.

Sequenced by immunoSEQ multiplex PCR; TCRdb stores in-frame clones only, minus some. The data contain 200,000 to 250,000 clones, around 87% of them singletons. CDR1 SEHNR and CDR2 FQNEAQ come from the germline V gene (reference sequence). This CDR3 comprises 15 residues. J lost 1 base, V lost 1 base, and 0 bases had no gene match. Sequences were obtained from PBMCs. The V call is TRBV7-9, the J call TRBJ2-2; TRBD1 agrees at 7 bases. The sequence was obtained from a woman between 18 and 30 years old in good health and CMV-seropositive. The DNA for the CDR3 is TGTGCCAGCAGCTTAGGGACAGGGAACACCGGGGAGCTGTTTTTT. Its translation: CASSLGTGNTGELFF.